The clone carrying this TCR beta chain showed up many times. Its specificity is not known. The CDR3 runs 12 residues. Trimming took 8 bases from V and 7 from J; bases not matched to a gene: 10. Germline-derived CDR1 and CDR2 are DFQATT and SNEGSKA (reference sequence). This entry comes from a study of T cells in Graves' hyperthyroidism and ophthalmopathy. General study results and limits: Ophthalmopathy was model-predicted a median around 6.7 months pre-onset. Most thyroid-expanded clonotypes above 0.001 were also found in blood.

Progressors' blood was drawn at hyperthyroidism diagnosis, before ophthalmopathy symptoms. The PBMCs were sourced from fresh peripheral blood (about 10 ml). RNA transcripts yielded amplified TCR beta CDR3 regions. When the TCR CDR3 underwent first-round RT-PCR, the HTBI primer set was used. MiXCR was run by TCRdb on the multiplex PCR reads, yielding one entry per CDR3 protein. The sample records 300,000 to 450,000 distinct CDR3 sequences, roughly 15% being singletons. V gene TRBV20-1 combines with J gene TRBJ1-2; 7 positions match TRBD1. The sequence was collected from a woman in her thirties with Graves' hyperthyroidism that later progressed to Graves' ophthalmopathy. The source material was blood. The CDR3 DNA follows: TGCAGTCCAAACGTAGGGGGCTTTGGCTACACCTTC. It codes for CSPNVGGFGYTF.